This passage covers 24 T cell receptor beta chains from one sample sequenced in a study of tumor and adjacent non-tumor tissue in lung cancer. A modified ARM-PCR protocol with three rounds of nested PCR amplified TCRbeta. TCRdb re-derived calls from the multiplex PCR reads in MiXCR, one entry per CDR3 protein. The table has approximately 150,000 distinct CDR3 sequences, approximately 72% seen once. No cell sorting was done before RNA was extracted from the tissue. Sequencing used lung tumor tissue. The receptors shown here come from a man in his sixties with small cell lung cancer.

The rearrangement joins TRBV5-1 to TRBJ2-5, with D possibly being TRBD1 (6 bases). This CDR3 is 14 amino acids long. Germline V gene lookup returns CDR1 SGHRS and CDR2 YFSETQ. Trimming removed 0 bases from V and 4 bases from J, with 10 bases in between. The CDR3 region is CASSLVGGGETQYF. Here the CDR3 DNA reads TGCGCCAGCAGCTTGGTAGGGGGTGGAGAGACCCAGTACTTC.

Note on this clonotype: One end of the junction fails to match germline, which may point to a read error. Here the CDR3 DNA reads TGTGCCAACAGCACCCGAACTAGTTCGTGTACGCAGTATTTT. Protein sequence: CANSTRTSSCTQYF. The V and J genes are TRBV11-3 and TRBJ2-3; TRBD2 might be the D (5 bases). Germline CDR1 reads SGHNT; CDR2 reads YENEEA. CDR3 length: 14 residues.

Only one count was recorded for this clonotype. An end of the junction differs from the germline gene, which may be a read error. The chain employs TRBV4-1 and TRBJ2-1; no firm D call. This CDR3 is built from 13 residues. In germline, CDR1 is MGHRA, CDR2 YSYEKL. CDR3 in amino acids: CSSSQDWEHEQFF. The CDR3 DNA is TGCTCCAGCAGCCAAGATTGGGAACACGAGCAGTTCTTC.

The rearrangement links TRBV4-2 to TRBJ1-6; D is uncertain. The ends were cut back, 0 bases at V and 9 bases at J, with 12 bases in the middle. This CDR3 spans 15 amino acids. Germline CDR1 is LGHNA and CDR2 is YNFKEQ. CDR3 region: CASSQDSGFSSPLHF. CDR3 coding DNA: TGTGCCAGCAGCCAAGATTCGGGGTTTAGTTCACCCCTCCACTTT.

About this clonotype itself: Germline is not matched at one junction end, which may reflect a read error. The gene calls are TRBV2 and TRBJ2-3, with D tentatively TRBD1 or TRBD2 (5 bases each). The germline CDR1 and CDR2 sequences are SNHLY and FYNNEI. This CDR3 has 15 residues. The CDR3 sequence: CASRRLRGDSDTQYF. CDR3 DNA sequence: TGTGCCAGCAGGCGACTAAGGGGAGATTCAGATACGCAATATTTT.

This clonotype was recorded at least ten times. The chain couples TRBV20-1 to TRBJ1-5; TRBD1 agrees at 9 bases. Germline V lookup: CDR1 DFQATT, CDR2 SNEGSKA (reference sequence). The CDR3 totals 12 residues. The V segment lost 7 bases and the J segment 7 bases; nucleotides outside the gene matches: 5. CDR3 in amino acids: CSGGTGQQPQHF. CDR3 DNA: TGCAGTGGCGGGACAGGGCAACAGCCCCAGCATTTT.

Regarding this clonotype: The junction departs from the called germline gene at one end, perhaps through a read error. As DNA, the CDR3 is TGCTGTGCAGGGACTAGAGCTTCAGTCAATGAGCAGCTCTTC. Translation: CCAGTRASVNEQLF. This chain uses TRBV20-1 with TRBJ2-1, with 8 positions matching TRBD2. Germline CDR1 DFQATT, CDR2 SNEGSKA (reference sequence). The CDR3 runs to 14 residues.

This clonotype was picked up many times. The chain has TRBV29-1 and TRBJ2-5; the match to TRBD2 covers 9 bases. The V gene's germline CDR1 is SQVTM and CDR2 ANQGSEA. CDR3 size: 15 residues. The trim removed 5 bases at V and 1 base at J, leaving 8 bases unmatched. The chain's CDR3 is CSVYPLAGAQETQYF. DNA for the CDR3: TGCAGCGTTTACCCTTTAGCGGGGGCCCAAGAGACCCAGTACTTC.

This clonotype was found many times. V usage is TRBV30 and J usage is TRBJ1-1, with 7 bases fitting TRBD1. The CDR3 covers 15 residues. Germline loops: CDR1 GTSNPN, CDR2 SVGIG (reference sequence). J gave up 0 bases and V 5 bases, and 9 bases lay outside the gene matches. CDR3 bases: TGTGCCTGGTCCAGGGGGGCAATTGTGAACACTGAAGCTTTCTTT. The encoded protein is CAWSRGAIVNTEAFF.

The J gene is TRBJ2-3, the V gene TRBV12-3 or TRBV12-4, with TRBD2 identical over 10 bases. CDR3 size: 17 residues. The J segment lost 6 bases and the V segment lost 6 bases, leaving 15 bases of the junction unmatched. The CDR3 reads CASSELGLAVGTDTQYF. CDR3 sequence (DNA): TGTGCCAGCAGCGAGCTCGGACTAGCGGTCGGTACTGATACGCAGTATTTT.

The sample holds a few counts of this clonotype. The chain joins TRBV6-5 to TRBJ2-7; a weak D match, TRBD2 (7 bases). The CDR3 contains 16 residues. Trimming cost V 6 bases and J 3 bases, with 21 bases left between them. Germline lookup yields CDR1 MNHEY and CDR2 SVGAGI. The CDR3 sequence is CASRGGGLAPGYEQYV. CDR3 nucleotide sequence: TGTGCCAGCAGGGGGGGGGGGCTAGCGCCAGGCTACGAGCAGTACGTC.

In regard to this clonotype: Since a much larger clone is just one base distant, this may be a read error. The chain is built from TRBV6-6 and TRBJ2-1; 12 nucleotides align to TRBD2. V lost 7 bases, J lost 2 bases, and 6 bases stayed unmatched. Germline V gene data show CDR1 as MNHNY and CDR2 as SVGAGI (reference sequence). CDR3 length equals 16 residues. CDR3 in amino acids: CASNSTSGSTYNEQFF. As DNA, the CDR3 is TGTGCCAGCAATTCGACTAGCGGGAGCACCTACAATGAGCAGTTCTTC.

The genes are TRBV6-5 and TRBJ2-7, with D maybe TRBD1 (5 bases). CDR3 size: 21 residues. Germline loops: CDR1 MNHEY, CDR2 SVGAGI. The CDR3 nucleotides read TGTGCCAGCAGCGATGGGTGGGCAGTCTCTTCCCCAGATTCACGATGGGGCGAGGAGTACGTC. It translates to CASSDGWAVSSPDSRWGEEYV.

Comment on this clonotype: One end of the junction does not line up with germline, which may come from a read error. This rearrangement joins TRBV7-8 to TRBJ1-5; D remains unclear. Germline V gene sequence: CDR1 SGHVS, CDR2 FQNEAQ. CDR3 length equals 15 residues. Written as DNA, the CDR3 is TGTGCCAGCACCTTAGTCCCCGGGGTCGATCAGCCCCAGCTTTTT. Its protein product is CASTLVPGVDQPQLF.

With respect to this clonotype: Its ends do not fully match the called genes, so a read error is possible. The V and J genes are TRBV20-1 and TRBJ1-2, with unresolved D. The CDR3 is 12 residues long. Germline values: CDR1 DFQATT, CDR2 SNEGSKA (reference sequence). DNA for the CDR3: TGTAGTGCAGGAGTGACGGACTATGGCTACACCTTC. It specifies CSAGVTDYGYTF.

In the case of this clonotype: Because it lacks the conserved phenylalanine or tryptophan at the end, this CDR3 is likely a read error. The chain links TRBV20-1 to TRBJ2-5; perhaps TRBD2 as D (6 bases). Trimming left V 0 bases short and J 8 bases short, with 19 bases between. CDR1 is DFQATT, CDR2 SNEGSKA, per germline (reference sequence). This CDR3 is 15 amino acids long. CDR3 protein: CSAREYGGELITQYI. CDR3 bases: TGCAGTGCTAGAGAGTATGGCGGGGAGCTTATTACCCAGTACATC.

About this clonotype: At one end, the junction sequence differs from germline, possibly due to a read error. The rearrangement links TRBV29-1 to TRBJ2-1, with D perhaps TRBD1 (5 bases). CDR3 length equals 15 residues. Per the germline V gene, CDR1 is SQVTM and CDR2 is ANQGSEA. The CDR3 here is CSVHSDTQLYNEKFF. The CDR3 DNA is TGCAGCGTCCACTCGGACACTCAACTCTACAATGAGAAGTTCTTC.

J is TRBJ2-1 and V is TRBV12-3 or TRBV12-4; D not resolved. The CDR3 extends over 15 amino acids. Deletions cut 6 bases from V and 2 bases from J, with 14 bases between. CDR3 nucleotide sequence: TGTGCCAGCAGATTCGAGGCATCTACCTACAATGAGCAGTTCTTC. It translates to CASRFEASTYNEQFF.

This clonotype was recorded once. A junction boundary mismatches the germline segment, possibly from a read error. CDR3 bases: TGTGCCAGGAGTTACTCGTCCCAAGAGACTCAGTACTTT. This codes for CARSYSSQETQYF. The gene calls are TRBV6-5 and TRBJ2-5; the D is unclear. Per germline, CDR1 MNHEY and CDR2 SVGAGI. This CDR3 has 13 amino acids.

The gene calls are TRBV6-5 and TRBJ1-2, with 9 bases lining up with TRBD1. Trimming took 8 bases from V and 8 from J; bases not matched to a gene: 15. The CDR3 loop spans 15 amino acids. Germline CDR1 reads MNHEY; CDR2 reads SVGAGI. The CDR3 sequence is CASLQRQGQGWGYTF. The CDR3 bases are TGTGCCAGCCTTCAGCGCCAGGGACAGGGCTGGGGCTACACCTTC.

The chain joins TRBV6-1 to TRBJ1-3; 8 nucleotides align to TRBD1. Per germline, CDR1 MNHNS and CDR2 SASEGT. The J segment lost 8 bases and the V segment lost 7 bases, leaving 13 bases of the junction unmatched. The CDR3 runs 15 residues. The CDR3 coding sequence is TGTGCCAGCACCGTGGTGGGACAGGTCGGACACACCATATATTTT. Amino acid sequence: CASTVVGQVGHTIYF.

About this clonotype: No conserved phenylalanine or tryptophan is present at the end of the CDR3, so a read error is the likely explanation. V usage is TRBV9 and J usage is TRBJ2-2; tentative D call: TRBD1 (5 bases). Per germline, CDR1 SGDLS and CDR2 YYNGEE. The CDR3 extends over 15 amino acids. V lost 7 bases to trimming and J lost 0 bases, with 13 bases between them. The CDR3 nucleotides read TGTGCCAGCTCCCGACAGTTTGCGAACACCGGGGAGCTGTTTTAT. It specifies CASSRQFANTGELFY.

With respect to this clonotype: The junction shows a germline mismatch at one end, possibly a read error. The chain couples TRBV4-1 to TRBJ2-1; 12 bases agree with TRBD2. The CDR3 extends over 20 amino acids. The germline V gene has CDR1 MGHRA and CDR2 YSYEKL. In DNA form, the CDR3 reads TGTGCCAGCGGCCACGCACAGGGACTAGCGGGCGCTGGCACCCCCCATCAGCAGTTCTTC. This sequence encodes CASGHAQGLAGAGTPHQQFF.

The chain joins TRBV5-1 to TRBJ1-2; the D gene is possibly TRBD1 (5 bases). Trimming took off 4 bases at V and 2 bases at J, with 12 bases between the two ends. This CDR3 spans 14 amino acids. Germline V CDR1 and CDR2: SGHRS, YFSETQ. CDR3 protein: CASSPAQGNYGYTF. In DNA form, the CDR3 reads TGCGCCAGCAGCCCAGCCCAGGGAAACTATGGCTACACCTTC.